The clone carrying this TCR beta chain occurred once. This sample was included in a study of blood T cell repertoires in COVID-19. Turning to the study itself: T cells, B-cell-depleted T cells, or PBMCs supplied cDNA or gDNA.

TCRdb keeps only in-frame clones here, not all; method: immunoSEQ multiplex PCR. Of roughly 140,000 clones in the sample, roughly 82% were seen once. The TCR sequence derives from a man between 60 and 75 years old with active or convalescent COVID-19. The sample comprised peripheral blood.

CDR3 nucleotide sequence: TGTGCCAGCAGCTACGGACTAGCGGGACATGCCGGGGAGCTGTTTTTT. Translated: CASSYGLAGHAGELFF. The V call is TRBV11-3, the J call TRBJ2-2; TRBD2 agrees at 12 bases. This CDR3 has 16 amino acids. Germline loops: CDR1 SGHNT, CDR2 YENEEA. The junction had 6 bases not matched to a gene; V was cut back by 4 bases and J by 6 bases.